This TCR beta chain is from a study of early T cells in non-severe SARS-CoV-2 infection. Background on the study: Sequencing targeted bulk RNA from unsorted whole blood, leaving chains unpaired.

This clonotype has just a few counts. What it binds is not known. Trimming took off 3 bases at V and 5 bases at J, with 13 bases between the two ends. This CDR3 is built from 14 residues. Study-wide points: Clonotype matching in VDJdb favored anti-spike CD8 responses and did not capture private and CD4 specificities.

Individual cDNA molecules carried attached unique molecular identifiers. TCRdb recomputed calls from the 5' RACE reads with MiXCR, one row per CDR3 protein. The profile shows approximately 110,000 distinct CDR3 sequences, around 14% of them singletons. Material: whole blood. The V call is TRBV12-3 or TRBV12-4, the J call TRBJ1-1; D is possibly TRBD1 (5 bases). The clonotype originates from an adult who was a healthcare worker with PCR-confirmed SARS-CoV-2 infection or an uninfected control (not recorded which). CDR3 sequence reads: CASSLRQGFTEAFF. In DNA, the CDR3 is TGTGCCAGCAGTTTGAGGCAGGGCTTTACTGAAGCTTTCTTT.